The rows below give T cell receptor beta chains drawn from one sample of a study of T cells after yellow fever vaccination. Using its own MiXCR run on the 5' RACE reads, TCRdb lists one record per CDR3 protein. This sample has over 70,000 distinct CDR3 sequences, with approximately 7.5% found just once. Source: CD8+ T cells sorted from PBMCs, taken on the day of the yellow fever booster vaccination. These receptors originate from a young man who received the YFV17D yellow fever vaccine. Both conserved end residues are part of each CDR3. A D gene is named only where the DNA matches it firmly. A clone size is listed for some rows: how often the clone was seen (once, few, many), or a class if it is expanded.

clone size: .; D gene: TRBD2; V gene: TRBV19; J gene: TRBJ2-5; CDR3 protein: CASSIGLAGSFETQYF; CDR3 DNA: TGTGCCAGTAGTATAGGACTAGCGGGAAGTTTTGAGACCCAGTACTTC
clone size: .; D gene: .; V gene: TRBV11-2; J gene: TRBJ2-2; CDR3 protein: CASTGPNPGELFF; CDR3 DNA: TGTGCCAGCACAGGGCCGAATCCCGGGGAGCTGTTTTTT
clone size: many; D gene: .; V gene: TRBV12-3/TRBV12-4; J gene: TRBJ2-3; CDR3 protein: CASSLESDTQYF; CDR3 DNA: TGTGCCAGCAGCCTCGAGTCAGATACGCAGTATTTT
clone size: .; D gene: TRBD2; V gene: TRBV20-1; J gene: TRBJ2-3; CDR3 protein: CCAIGTSGSSTDTQYF; CDR3 DNA: TGCTGTGCCATCGGGACTAGCGGGTCCTCGACAGATACGCAGTATTTT
clone size: many; D gene: .; V gene: TRBV6-2/TRBV6-3; J gene: TRBJ2-4; CDR3 protein: CASSWGNIQYF; CDR3 DNA: TGTGCCAGCAGTTGGGGTAACATTCAGTACTTC
clone size: few; D gene: .; V gene: TRBV2; J gene: TRBJ1-1; CDR3 protein: CASGLMMNTEAFF; CDR3 DNA: TGTGCCAGCGGCCTTATGATGAACACTGAAGCTTTCTTT
clone size: .; D gene: .; V gene: TRBV4-3; J gene: TRBJ2-3; CDR3 protein: CASSHSDSGDTQYF; CDR3 DNA: TGCGCCAGCAGCCACTCGGACAGTGGGGATACGCAGTATTTT
clone size: .; D gene: .; V gene: TRBV12-3/TRBV12-4; J gene: TRBJ1-4; CDR3 protein: CASSLDPEKLFF; CDR3 DNA: TGTGCCAGCAGTCTAGATCCTGAAAAACTGTTTTTT
clone size: .; D gene: .; V gene: TRBV5-1; J gene: TRBJ2-1; CDR3 protein: CASSPQGDEQFF; CDR3 DNA: TGCGCCAGCAGCCCCCAGGGTGATGAGCAGTTCTTC
clone size: few; D gene: .; V gene: TRBV19; J gene: TRBJ2-7; CDR3 protein: CASSKIADSYEQYF; CDR3 DNA: TGTGCCAGTAGTAAAATAGCGGACTCCTACGAGCAGTACTTC
clone size: .; D gene: .; V gene: TRBV20-1; J gene: TRBJ2-7; CDR3 protein: CSAKATATYEQYF; CDR3 DNA: TGCAGTGCTAAAGCGACAGCGACCTACGAGCAGTACTTC
clone size: few; D gene: .; V gene: TRBV9; J gene: TRBJ2-5; CDR3 protein: CASTMGGGQETQYF; CDR3 DNA: TGTGCCAGCACCATGGGGGGCGGCCAAGAGACCCAGTACTTC